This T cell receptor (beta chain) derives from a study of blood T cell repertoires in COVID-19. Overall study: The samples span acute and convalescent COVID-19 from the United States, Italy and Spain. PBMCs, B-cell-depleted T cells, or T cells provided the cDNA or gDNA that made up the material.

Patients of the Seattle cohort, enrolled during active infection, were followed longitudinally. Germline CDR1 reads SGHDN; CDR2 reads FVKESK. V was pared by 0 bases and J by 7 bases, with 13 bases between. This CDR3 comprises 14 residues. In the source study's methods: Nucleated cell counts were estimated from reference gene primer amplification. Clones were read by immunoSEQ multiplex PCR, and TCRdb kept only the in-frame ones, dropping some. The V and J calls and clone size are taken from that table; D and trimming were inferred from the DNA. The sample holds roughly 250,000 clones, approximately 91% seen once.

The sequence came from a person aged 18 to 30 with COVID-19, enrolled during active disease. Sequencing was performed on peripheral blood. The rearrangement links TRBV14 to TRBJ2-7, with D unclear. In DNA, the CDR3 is TGTGCCAGCAGCCAAGATGGTGGCCCCGGGGAGCAGTACTTC. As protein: CASSQDGGPGEQYF.